These 11 T cell receptor beta chains were all obtained from the same sample, sequenced in a study of blood T cell repertoires in COVID-19. This table comes from immunoSEQ multiplex PCR, and its TCRdb copy is limited to in-frame clones, with some not included. The table has 200,000 to 250,000 clones, 88% seen once. The sample consisted of peripheral blood. Receptor source: a man between 65 and 85 years old with acute or convalescent COVID-19.

The V call is TRBV5-6, the J call TRBJ2-2; TRBD2 agrees at 7 bases. The CDR3 has 15 amino acids. Germline V gene data show CDR1 as SGHDT and CDR2 as YYEEEE. V shed 4 bases, J shed 4 bases, and the junction held 7 bases outside the gene matches. The CDR3 spells CASSVGRAGTGELFF. The CDR3 DNA follows: TGTGCCAGCAGCGTTGGGAGGGCCGGCACCGGGGAGCTGTTTTTT.

The chain has TRBV4-3 and TRBJ2-1, with D perhaps TRBD1 or TRBD2 (9 bases each). Germline V CDR1 and CDR2: LGHNA, YSLEER. This CDR3 has 19 amino acids. The V gene lost 3 bases and the J gene lost 5 bases, with 26 bases spanning the gap. As DNA, the CDR3 is TGCGCCAGCAGCCAGAGGGGACAGGGAGAAGCGGGAGGAGACAATGAGCAGTTCTTC. Translation gives CASSQRGQGEAGGDNEQFF.

The chain links TRBV4-3 to TRBJ2-1; the match to TRBD1 covers 7 bases. Germline assignment: CDR1 LGHNA and CDR2 YSLEER. CDR3 length equals 15 residues. The V and J ends lost 4 bases and 5 bases, in that order; junction bases with no gene match: 8. The CDR3 sequence: CASSPGQTNNNEQFF. The DNA of the CDR3 is TGCGCCAGCAGCCCGGGACAGACGAATAACAATGAGCAGTTCTTC.

The gene calls are TRBV6-5 and TRBJ2-7; the D gene is possibly TRBD1 (6 bases). Trimming left V 5 bases short and J 4 bases short, with 12 bases between. There are 13 residues in the CDR3. Germline V gives CDR1 MNHEY, CDR2 SVGAGI. DNA for the CDR3: TGTGCCAGCAGTCGCACAGGGCTGTACGAGCAGTACTTC. It encodes CASSRTGLYEQYF.

The chain joins TRBV5-1 to TRBJ2-2; 9 nucleotides line up with TRBD1. Looked up from germline, CDR1 is SGHRS and CDR2 is YFSETQ. The junction had 8 bases not matched to a gene; V was cut back by 5 bases and J by 6 bases. The CDR3 contains 15 residues. Here the CDR3 reads CASSPQGQGSGELFF. The CDR3 nucleotides are TGCGCCAGCAGTCCTCAGGGACAGGGTTCCGGGGAGCTGTTTTTT.

This sequence joins TRBV19 and TRBJ2-2, with 7 bases aligning to TRBD1. CDR1 is LNHDA, CDR2 SQIVND, per germline (reference sequence). The trim removed 2 bases at V and 6 bases at J, leaving 3 bases unmatched. This CDR3 has 14 amino acids. CDR3 in amino acids: CASSIRQGAGELFF. Written as DNA, the CDR3 is TGTGCCAGTAGTATAAGGCAGGGGGCCGGGGAGCTGTTTTTT.

The chain joins TRBV19 to TRBJ1-5; D call uncertain. Per the germline V gene, CDR1 is LNHDA and CDR2 is SQIVND (reference sequence). The CDR3 is made up of 13 amino acids. V lost 5 bases and J lost 7, with 12 bases in between. The CDR3 here is CASSPGRGQPQHF. CDR3 DNA: TGTGCCAGTAGTCCAGGACGGGGACAGCCCCAGCATTTT.

The CDR3 spells CASQGGTPNTEAFF. DNA of the CDR3: TGTGCCAGCCAAGGAGGGACGCCGAACACTGAAGCTTTCTTT. The chain combines TRBV6-5 with TRBJ1-1, with D possibly TRBD1 on 5 matching bases. Deletions cut 8 bases from V and 1 base from J, with 14 bases between. CDR3 size: 14 residues. Germline assignment: CDR1 MNHEY and CDR2 SVGAGI.

CDR3 sequence (DNA): TGTGCCAGCAGCGTAGTAGGACAGATGAACACTGAAGCTTTCTTT. Protein product: CASSVVGQMNTEAFF. The gene calls are TRBV9 and TRBJ1-1, with D maybe TRBD1 (6 bases). Germline CDR1 reads SGDLS; CDR2 reads YYNGEE. CDR3 length: 15 amino acids. V lost 0 bases to trimming and J lost 0 bases, with 9 bases between them.

The rearrangement uses TRBV10-3 and TRBJ2-7; D is possibly TRBD1 (7 bases). V was pared by 0 bases and J by 5 bases, with 14 bases between. The germline V gene has CDR1 ENHRY and CDR2 SYGVKD. The CDR3 has 15 residues. CDR3 bases: TGTGCCATCAGTGAGTCAAGACAGGGCGGGGACGAGCAGTACTTC. Translated, it gives CAISESRQGGDEQYF.

This clone has a single count. The chain combines TRBV20-1 with TRBJ2-1; the D gene is possibly TRBD2 (6 bases). The germline gives CDR1 DFQATT, CDR2 SNEGSKA (reference sequence). V shed 3 bases and J shed 6 bases, with 15 bases lying between them. The CDR3 totals 14 residues. The CDR3 region is CSASRSGASNEQFF. CDR3 nucleotide sequence: TGCAGTGCTAGTAGGTCGGGAGCTAGCAATGAGCAGTTCTTC.